These T cell receptor beta chains were read from a single sample in a study of shared clonotypes between healthy human individuals. The method was immunoSEQ multiplex PCR; TCRdb's version includes in-frame clones alone and lacks a portion of them. The table has roughly 330,000 clones, 74% seen once; the top ten hold around a tenth. Sequencing input: memory CD4+ T cells sorted from blood. The receptors come from a man between 25 and 39 years old in good health. CDR3s leave out the opening cysteine and the closing phenylalanine or tryptophan. Fields, in order: J gene, D gene, V gene, CDR3 protein. D genes are given only for firm matches.

>TRBJ2-5|TRBD1|TRBV5-1
ASTLGTGGGETQY
>TRBJ1-1|TRBD1|TRBV5-1
ASSFPRGDSNMNTEAF
>TRBJ1-2|.|TRBV6-4
ASSPGPMNYGYT
>TRBJ1-1|.|TRBV7-3
ASSRQMNTEAF
>TRBJ2-5|TRBD1|TRBV5-5
ASSLLGQGVGETQY
>TRBJ2-1|TRBD2|TRBV28
ATLGGAGLAGFSSYNEQF
>TRBJ2-1|TRBD1|TRBV18
ASSPTGGPNEQF
>TRBJ2-5|.|TRBV10-2
ASSEKRPNGETQY
>TRBJ2-5|.|TRBV7-9
ASSAIRGGETQY
>TRBJ2-7|TRBD2|TRBV6-5
ASRMGLAGLYEQY
>TRBJ2-1|TRBD2|TRBV10-3
AIGVSGKGNEQF
>TRBJ2-1|TRBD2|TRBV5-1
ASRQTSGSPEQF
>TRBJ1-5|.|TRBV6-1
ASSQKWQGNQPQH
>TRBJ2-2|TRBD1|TRBV6-6
ASSYGQGARTGELF
>TRBJ2-7|TRBD2|TRBV5-4
ASSPTSGRAGEQY
>TRBJ2-1|TRBD2|TRBV10-3
AISGLAGVYNEQF
>TRBJ2-3|.|TRBV7-2
ASSPGLSADTQY
>TRBJ2-1|TRBD1|TRBV18
ASSLTGTGGWSGSYNEQF
>TRBJ1-2|TRBD1|TRBV5-6
ASNRGQTHQGYT
>TRBJ2-3|TRBD2|TRBV7-6
ASSLPSGRDTQY
>TRBJ2-1|TRBD2|TRBV27
ASRRLAGGYNEQF
>TRBJ2-2|.|TRBV5-1
ASSLPAVANTGELF
>TRBJ1-2|.|TRBV5-5
ASSLMGISPYGYT
>TRBJ2-7|.|TRBV11-3
ASSLDHGGSYEQY
>TRBJ2-1|.|TRBV7-6
ASSLAMGVKQF
>TRBJ2-5|.|TRBV14
ASSPHWGPEETQY
>TRBJ2-7|TRBD1|TRBV2
ASRDRDIYEQY
>TRBJ2-1|.|TRBV7-8
ASSVTMGNEQF
>TRBJ1-1|.|TRBV29-1
SVQNTEAF
>TRBJ1-2|.|TRBV2
ASNDRGDGYT
>TRBJ1-3|.|TRBV30
AWSVGRPSSGNTIY
>TRBJ2-7|TRBD1|TRBV4-1
ASSQAPGRDRGIEQY
>TRBJ2-2|.|TRBV7-2
ASSVDLAFTGELF
>TRBJ1-1|.|TRBV5-1
ASSRDPAEAF
>TRBJ1-2|TRBD1|TRBV6-1
ASSVGTGAYGYT
>TRBJ2-7|.|TRBV6-1
ASSAIRGAAYEQY
>TRBJ2-3|.|TRBV5-1
ASSPLGSTDTQY
>TRBJ2-3|TRBD2|TRBV11-2
ASSREGASADTQY
>TRBJ1-1|.|TRBV7-8
ASSLQEAF
>TRBJ1-6|.|TRBV7-9
ASSPRTAPSQGSPLH
>TRBJ2-7|.|TRBV18
ASSPLGAYEQY
>TRBJ2-7|TRBD1|TRBV5-4
ASSGRDRPYEQY
>TRBJ1-4|TRBD1|TRBV28
ASSLYQGATNEKLF
>TRBJ1-4|.|TRBV7-9
ASSFYGGATNEKLF
>TRBJ2-3|.|TRBV9
ASSGPFGQVGADTQY
>TRBJ2-1|.|TRBV7-6
ASSFTGIPEQF
>TRBJ2-1|TRBD2|TRBV5-5
ASSSLAGGNIGEQF
>TRBJ2-2|.|TRBV29-1
SGGGTGELF